The 28 T cell receptor beta chains listed next were all sequenced from one sample in a study of blood T cells in healthy people across ages. Then a second PCR, running about 7 to 11 cycles, was carried out with a sample-barcoded 5' primer and a J-beta primer mix. TCRdb reanalysed the 5' RACE reads using MiXCR and keeps one entry per CDR3 protein. The sample lists some 730,000 distinct CDR3 sequences; about 24% were seen once. Sequencing was performed on blood. These receptors were taken from a man aged 70-80 years in good health.

V usage is TRBV7-2 and J usage is TRBJ1-5; D perhaps matches TRBD1 (5 bases). The CDR3 runs to 15 residues. The V gene lost 2 bases and the J gene lost 7 bases, with 15 bases spanning the gap. CDR1 SGHTA and CDR2 FQGNSA come from the germline V gene. The CDR3 region is CASSLMDGTGQPQHF. CDR3 DNA: TGTGCCAGCAGCTTAATGGACGGCACAGGACAGCCCCAGCATTTT. Looking up the rest from reference TRBV7-2 and TRBJ1-5 gives the full variable domain: GAGVSQSPSNKVTEKGKDVELRCDPISGHTALYWYRQSLGQGLEFLIYFQGNSAPDKSGLPSDRFSAERTGGSVSTLTIQRTQQEDSAVYLCASSLMDGTGQPQHFGDGTRLSIL.

This clonotype occurred a few times. The junction does not match germline at one end; this may be a read error. The chain joins TRBV20-1 to TRBJ2-5; 7 bases map to TRBD2. Germline CDR1 is DFQATT and CDR2 is SNEGSKA (reference sequence). CDR3 length equals 11 residues. The CDR3 sequence is CSARDNSGTFF. CDR3 coding DNA: TGCAGTGCTAGAGATAACAGCGGGACCTTCTTC.

V usage is TRBV15 and J usage is TRBJ2-7; D is undetermined. Germline loops: CDR1 LNHNV, CDR2 YYDKDF (reference sequence). V was shortened by 0 bases and J by 3 bases, with 6 bases between the two germline ends. The CDR3 extends over 13 amino acids. The CDR3 spells CATSRDPVYEQYF. Written as DNA, the CDR3 is TGTGCCACCAGCAGAGACCCGGTCTACGAGCAGTACTTC.

This clonotype was observed a handful of times. J is TRBJ2-5 and V is TRBV12-5; D uncertain. V was trimmed by 1 base and J by 2 bases, leaving 5 bases between them. This CDR3 contains 13 residues. Germline V gene lookup returns CDR1 LGHNT and CDR2 FRNRAP. CDR3 coding DNA: TGTGCTAGTGGTTTGGACAGACAAGAGACCCAGTACTTC. Amino acids: CASGLDRQETQYF.

This chain connects TRBV3-1 to TRBJ2-4; maybe TRBD2 (5 bases). The germline V gene encodes CDR1 LGHDT and CDR2 YNNKEL (reference sequence). The CDR3 runs 16 residues. Trimming cost V 4 bases and J 0 bases, with 13 bases left between them. The CDR3: CASSPRVTIAKNIQYF. The CDR3 DNA reads as TGTGCCAGCAGCCCCCGGGTGACTATAGCCAAAAACATTCAGTACTTC. The complete variable domain, with remaining parts taken from reference TRBV3-1 and TRBJ2-4, reads DTAVSQTPKYLVTQMGNDKSIKCEQNLGHDTMYWYKQDSKKFLKIMFSYNNKELIINETVPNRFSPKSPDKAHLNLHINSLELGDSAVYFCASSPRVTIAKNIQYFGAGTRLSVL.

The genes are TRBV24-1 and TRBJ2-7; D is unresolved. CDR1 is KGHDR, CDR2 SFDVKD, per germline. This CDR3 has 15 residues. The ends were cut back, 1 base at V and 6 bases at J, with 15 bases in the middle. CDR3 loop: CATSDFWGGYPEQYF. The CDR3 nucleotides are TGTGCCACCAGTGATTTCTGGGGTGGCTACCCCGAGCAGTACTTC.

This clonotype has only a few counts. The J gene is TRBJ2-3, the V gene TRBV12-3 or TRBV12-4; a weak D match, TRBD2 (5 bases). V was shortened by 6 bases and J by 9 bases, with 7 bases between the two germline ends. The CDR3 length is 10 residues. CDR3 loop: CASSPGTQYF. The CDR3 nucleotides are TGTGCCAGCAGCCCGGGAACGCAGTATTTT.

Here the CDR3 reads CASSLDSSDTQYF. Written as DNA, the CDR3 is TGCGCCAGCAGCTTAGACAGCTCAGATACGCAGTATTTT. The rearrangement links TRBV5-1 to TRBJ2-3; possibly TRBD1 for D (5 bases). Germline CDR1 reads SGHRS; CDR2 reads YFSETQ. With 2 bases removed from V and 4 bases from J, the gap between germline ends came to 8 bases. The CDR3 is 13 amino acids. Drawing the rest from reference TRBV5-1 and TRBJ2-3, the complete variable domain is KAGVTQTPRYLIKTRGQQVTLSCSPISGHRSVSWYQQTPGQGLQFLFEYFSETQRNKGNFPGRFSGRQFSNSRSEMNVSTLELGDSALYLCASSLDSSDTQYFGPGTRLTVL.

The chain joins TRBV10-3 to TRBJ1-1; D remains unclear. CDR1 and CDR2 from the germline V gene are ENHRY and SYGVKD. Deletions cut 2 bases from V and 1 base from J, with 5 bases between. CDR3 length: 13 amino acids. CDR3 sequence reads: CAISEKGNTEAFF. The CDR3 nucleotides are TGTGCCATCAGTGAGAAGGGGAACACTGAAGCTTTCTTT.

The chain combines TRBV9 with TRBJ1-1; D is unresolved. The CDR3 runs to 13 residues. CDR1 and CDR2 (germline): SGDLS, YYNGEE. The V and J ends lost 5 bases and 2 bases respectively, with 10 bases between them. DNA for the CDR3: TGTGCCAGCAGGTCCTTGGATAACACTGAAGCTTTCTTT. It is translated as CASRSLDNTEAFF.

This clonotype was detected only a few times. The chain uses TRBV7-8 and TRBJ2-5; a possible D gene is TRBD1 (7 bases). Deletions cut 5 bases from V and 4 bases from J, with 20 bases between. The CDR3 has 16 residues. In germline, CDR1 is SGHVS, CDR2 FQNEAQ. The CDR3 spells CASSRWTGPGAETQYF. In nucleotides, the CDR3 is TGTGCCAGCAGCAGATGGACAGGCCCGGGGGCAGAGACCCAGTACTTC. The whole variable domain, remainder taken from reference TRBV7-8 and TRBJ2-5, is GAGVSQSPRYKVAKRGQDVALRCDPISGHVSLFWYQQALGQGPEFLTYFQNEAQLDKSGLPSDRFFAERPEGSVSTLKIQRTQQEDSAVYLCASSRWTGPGAETQYFGPGTRLLVL.

In its sample, this clonotype was seen a few times. The V gene is TRBV9, the J gene TRBJ1-4; D gene ambiguous. Trimming stripped 0 bases from V and 0 bases from J, with 9 bases between. Germline values: CDR1 SGDLS, CDR2 YYNGEE. The CDR3 totals 16 residues. The CDR3 nucleotides are TGTGCCAGCAGCGTAGGTTCCGGGGCAACTAATGAAAAACTGTTTTTT. Protein product: CASSVGSGATNEKLFF. Supplemented by reference TRBV9 and TRBJ1-4, the full variable domain reads DSGVTQTPKHLITATGQRVTLRCSPRSGDLSVYWYQQSLDQGLQFLIQYYNGEERAKGNILERFSAQQFPDLHSELNLSSLELGDSALYFCASSVGSGATNEKLFFGSGTQLSVL.

V gene TRBV20-1 combines with J gene TRBJ1-2; TRBD1 might be the D (5 bases). This CDR3 region has 13 residues. Deletions cut 6 bases from V and 5 bases from J, with 16 bases between. Germline-derived CDR1 and CDR2 are DFQATT and SNEGSKA (reference sequence). CDR3 loop: CSAPPQGIYGYTF. CDR3 sequence (DNA): TGCAGTGCACCACCTCAGGGAATTTATGGCTACACCTTC.

At least ten counts were recorded for this clonotype. V gene TRBV20-1 combines with J gene TRBJ2-3; 7 bases line up with TRBD2. The CDR3 runs to 14 residues. The V gene end was trimmed by 5 bases and the J gene end by 1 base; junction bases not matched to a gene: 6. Germline CDR1 DFQATT, CDR2 SNEGSKA (reference sequence). The CDR3: CSAETSGGTDTQYF. The CDR3 coding sequence is TGCAGTGCTGAAACGAGCGGGGGCACAGATACGCAGTATTTT.

This clonotype has a handful of counts. At one end, the junction sequence differs from germline, possibly due to a read error. The genes are TRBV5-5 and TRBJ2-1, with 9 positions matching TRBD2. Per germline, CDR1 SGHKS and CDR2 YYEKEE (reference sequence). The CDR3 length is 15 residues. The CDR3 region has the DNA TGTGCCGGCAGCTGGGCGGGAGGGCCCTACAATGAGCAGTTCTTC. Its protein product is CAGSWAGGPYNEQFF.

This clonotype was seen a handful of times. This chain connects TRBV6-5 to TRBJ2-6; D unresolved. The CDR3 is 14 amino acids. The V end was cut by 6 bases, the J end by 5 bases, with 11 bases between. Germline lookup yields CDR1 MNHEY and CDR2 SVGAGI. CDR3 DNA: TGTGCCAGCAGGGCAGGTGCCTGGGCCAACGTCCTGACTTTC. Amino acid sequence: CASRAGAWANVLTF.

This rearrangement joins TRBV20-1 to TRBJ1-5; D is ambiguous. CDR1 and CDR2 from the germline V gene are DFQATT and SNEGSKA (reference sequence). V was cut by 2 bases and J by 0 bases, with 5 bases left in between. The CDR3 totals 13 residues. The CDR3 coding sequence is TGCAGTGCTAGACAGGATAGCAATCAGCCCCAGCATTTT. Its protein product is CSARQDSNQPQHF.

The chain employs TRBV5-6 and TRBJ2-5, with TRBD1 matching 7 bases. V was pared by 4 bases and J by 4 bases, with 7 bases of the junction left unmatched. Germline CDR1 SGHDT, CDR2 YYEEEE. The CDR3 covers 14 residues. The CDR3 sequence is CASSLQTGLETQYF. CDR3 coding DNA: TGTGCCAGCAGCCTCCAGACAGGGTTAGAGACCCAGTACTTC.

This clonotype has only a few counts. The chain couples TRBV28 to TRBJ1-2; a possible D gene is TRBD1 (5 bases). CDR1 and CDR2 from the germline V gene are MDHEN and SYDVKM. The CDR3 sequence is 13 residues long. V lost 5 bases and J 7 bases, leaving 14 bases between the germline ends. The CDR3 loop reads CASSLGQQGGYTF. CDR3 in DNA: TGTGCCAGCAGTCTGGGTCAGCAGGGTGGCTACACCTTC.

The chain is built from TRBV18 and TRBJ1-1; 10 bases line up with TRBD1. Germline V CDR1 and CDR2: KGHSH, LQKENI. The CDR3 runs to 15 residues. The V and J ends lost 3 bases and 5 bases, in that order; junction bases with no gene match: 6. The CDR3 loop is CASSPATGGLTEAFF. Written as DNA, the CDR3 is TGTGCCAGCTCACCCGCGACAGGGGGCCTTACTGAAGCTTTCTTT.

The chain combines TRBV12-3 or TRBV12-4 with TRBJ2-7; no reliable D call. V lost 5 bases and J 0 bases, leaving 11 bases between the germline ends. The CDR3 loop spans 14 amino acids. The CDR3 DNA is TGTGCCAGCAGTGTAATCCTGAGCTCCTACGAGCAGTACTTC. Translated, it gives CASSVILSSYEQYF.

The table lists this clonotype with a few counts. V is TRBV5-1 and J is TRBJ2-1, with 7 bases matching TRBD2. The length of the CDR3 is 13 residues. V was pared by 5 bases and J by 9 bases, with 8 bases of the junction left unmatched. The germline V gene has CDR1 SGHRS and CDR2 YFSETQ. DNA for the CDR3: TGCGCCAGCAGTTTCACTAGCGAGGGTGAGCAGTTCTTC. Its translation: CASSFTSEGEQFF.

A few counts support this clonotype. The rearrangement links TRBV2 to TRBJ1-4, with D hard to call. This CDR3 spans 15 amino acids. V lost 7 bases, J lost 4 bases, and 16 bases lay in between. From germline, CDR1 is SNHLY and CDR2 FYNNEI. CDR3 sequence reads: CASTREGGINEKLFF. CDR3 nucleotides: TGTGCCAGCACTAGGGAGGGCGGCATTAATGAAAAACTGTTTTTT.

This chain's CDR3 is CASSKKGGPRSYTF. The DNA of the CDR3 is TGTGCCAGCAGCAAAAAAGGGGGACCGAGAAGCTACACCTTC. The genes are TRBV21-1 and TRBJ1-2; the DNA was not compared with TRBD1, the D call given in the table. TRBV21-1 is a documented pseudogene. The CDR3 has 14 amino acids.

J is TRBJ2-3 and V is TRBV4-1, with D unclear. CDR3 length: 12 residues. V was cut by 4 bases and J by 4 bases, with 6 bases left in between. Germline V lookup: CDR1 MGHRA, CDR2 YSYEKL. The CDR3 loop is CASSRNPDTQYF. The CDR3 DNA reads as TGCGCCAGCAGCCGCAACCCAGATACGCAGTATTTT.

The DNA for the CDR3 is TGTGCCAGCAGCGATGCGACAGCGTTAGAGACCCAGTACTTC. The encoded protein is CASSDATALETQYF. The genes are TRBV11-3 and TRBJ2-5; tentative D call: TRBD1 (5 bases). This CDR3 contains 14 residues. V was pared by 5 bases and J by 4 bases, with 14 bases between. In germline, CDR1 is SGHNT, CDR2 YENEEA.

This clonotype was counted at least ten times. V is TRBV29-1 and J is TRBJ2-1; TRBD2 matches 8 bases. The CDR3 has 14 amino acids. V lost 4 bases to trimming and J lost 1 base; unmatched junction nucleotides: 3. Germline CDR1 is SQVTM and CDR2 is ANQGSEA. CDR3 region: CSVVGGGSYNEQFF. CDR3 DNA sequence: TGCAGCGTTGTGGGCGGGGGGTCCTACAATGAGCAGTTCTTC.

The chain uses TRBV20-1 and TRBJ2-5; 10 bases match TRBD2. V gave up 3 bases and J gave up 5 bases; unmatched junction bases: 6. Germline values: CDR1 DFQATT, CDR2 SNEGSKA (reference sequence). The CDR3 spans 14 residues. As DNA, the CDR3 is TGCAGTGCTAGCAGCGGGAGGGCCTGGGAGACCCAGTACTTC. It codes for CSASSGRAWETQYF.